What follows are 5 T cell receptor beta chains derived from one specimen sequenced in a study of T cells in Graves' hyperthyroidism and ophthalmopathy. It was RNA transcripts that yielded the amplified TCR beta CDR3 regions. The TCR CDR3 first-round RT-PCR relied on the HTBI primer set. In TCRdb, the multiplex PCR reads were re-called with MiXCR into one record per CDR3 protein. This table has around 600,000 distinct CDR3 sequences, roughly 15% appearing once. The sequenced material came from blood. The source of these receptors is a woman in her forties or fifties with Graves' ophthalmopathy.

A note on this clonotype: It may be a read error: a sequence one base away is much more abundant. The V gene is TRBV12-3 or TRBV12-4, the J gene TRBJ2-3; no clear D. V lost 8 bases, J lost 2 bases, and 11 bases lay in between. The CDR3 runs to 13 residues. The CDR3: CASPLRLTDTQYF. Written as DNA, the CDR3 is TGTGCCAGCCCCCTGCGCCTCACAGATACGCAGTATTTT.

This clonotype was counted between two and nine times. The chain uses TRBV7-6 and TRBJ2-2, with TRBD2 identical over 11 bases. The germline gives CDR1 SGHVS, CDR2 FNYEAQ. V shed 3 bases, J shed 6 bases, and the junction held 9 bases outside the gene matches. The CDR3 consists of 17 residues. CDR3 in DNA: TGTGCCAGCAGCTTTGTTAGCGGGAGGGCCGCGGCCGGGGAGCTGTTTTTT. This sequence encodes CASSFVSGRAAAGELFF. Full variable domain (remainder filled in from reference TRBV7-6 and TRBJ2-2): GAGVSQSPRYKVTKRGQDVALRCDPISGHVSLYWYRQALGQGPEFLTYFNYEAQQDKSGLPNDRFSAERPEGSISTLTIQRTEQRDSAMYRCASSFVSGRAAAGELFFGEGSRLTVL.

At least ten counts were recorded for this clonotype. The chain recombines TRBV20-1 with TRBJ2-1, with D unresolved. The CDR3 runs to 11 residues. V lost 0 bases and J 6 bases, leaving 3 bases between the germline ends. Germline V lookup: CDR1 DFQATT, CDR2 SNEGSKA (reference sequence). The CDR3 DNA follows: TGCAGTGCTAGAGATACCAATGAGCAGTTCTTC. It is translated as CSARDTNEQFF.

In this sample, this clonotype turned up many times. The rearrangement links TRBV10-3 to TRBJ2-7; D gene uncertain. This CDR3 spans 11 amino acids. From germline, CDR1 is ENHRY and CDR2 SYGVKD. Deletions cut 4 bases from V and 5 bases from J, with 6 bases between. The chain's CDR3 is CAISGKNEQYF. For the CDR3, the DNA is TGTGCCATCAGTGGCAAGAACGAGCAGTACTTC.

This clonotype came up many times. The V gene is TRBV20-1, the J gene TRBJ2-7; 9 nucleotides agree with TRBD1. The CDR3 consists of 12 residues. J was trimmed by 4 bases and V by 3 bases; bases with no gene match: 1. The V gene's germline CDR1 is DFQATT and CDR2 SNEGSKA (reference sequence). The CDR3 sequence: CSASDRGYEQYF. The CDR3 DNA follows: TGCAGTGCTAGCGACAGGGGGTACGAGCAGTACTTC.